The 8 T cell receptor beta chains in this list originate from one sample, sequenced in a study of regulatory T cells in long-lasting Graves disease. Arm-PCR of CDR3 regions with iRepertoire HTBI primers generated TCR beta libraries. TCRdb used MiXCR to reprocess the multiplex PCR reads, holding one entry per CDR3 protein. Among about 540,000 distinct CDR3 sequences listed, 13% were seen once. Time point in this sample: newly diagnosed GD, antithyroid drugs for less than 3 months. Extracted RNA from PBMCs served as the source of the TCR library. The same sample was also studied in work on T cells in Graves' hyperthyroidism and ophthalmopathy.

The sequencing used peripheral blood mononuclear cells (PBMCs), collected at new diagnosis, from a patient treated with antithyroid drugs. Every receptor here comes from a man aged 25-45 years with Graves disease.

This clonotype was observed a few times. This chain uses TRBV27 with TRBJ1-2; D remains ambiguous. CDR1 is MNHEY, CDR2 SMNVEV, per germline (reference sequence). Trimming shortened V by 6 bases and J by 8 bases, and 19 bases separated the two germline ends. This CDR3 has 14 residues. The chain's CDR3 is CASSPRGPKAGYTF. As DNA, the CDR3 is TGTGCCAGCAGCCCCCGCGGCCCTAAGGCGGGCTACACCTTC.

This clonotype appeared many times. The genes are TRBV5-1 and TRBJ2-3; the D gene is possibly TRBD2 (6 bases). Trimming pared 0 bases from V and 6 bases from J, leaving 17 bases between. Germline CDR1 SGHRS, CDR2 YFSETQ. The CDR3 consists of 16 residues. CDR3 amino acids: CASSLAGSGGADTQYF. CDR3 nucleotides: TGCGCCAGCAGCTTGGCCGGCTCCGGGGGTGCGGATACGCAGTATTTT.

The CDR3 DNA sequence: TGTGCCAGCAGCTTAATTAGCGCCCCGAACACCGGGGAGCTGTTTTTT. Its translation: CASSLISAPNTGELFF. V and J are TRBV7-6 and TRBJ2-2; D is possibly TRBD2 (5 bases). This CDR3 has 16 residues. The V gene's germline CDR1 is SGHVS and CDR2 FNYEAQ. Trimming took 2 bases from V and 0 from J, leaving 10 bases between them.

This chain links TRBV13 with TRBJ2-4, with unresolved D. Trimming took off 2 bases at V and 0 bases at J, with 17 bases between the two ends. The CDR3 runs 18 residues. CDR1 PRHDT and CDR2 FYEKMQ come from the germline V gene (reference sequence). The CDR3 DNA reads TGTGCCAGCAGCTTATCGGGTGGTTTTCGTGTAGCCAAAAACATTCAGTACTTC. This gives the protein CASSLSGGFRVAKNIQYF. Looking up the rest from reference TRBV13 and TRBJ2-4 gives the full variable domain: AAGVIQSPRHLIKEKRETATLKCYPIPRHDTVYWYQQGPGQDPQFLISFYEKMQSDKGSIPDRFSAQQFSDYHSELNMSSLELGDSALYFCASSLSGGFRVAKNIQYFGAGTRLSVL.

This clonotype was seen at least ten times. The chain combines TRBV20-1 with TRBJ2-3, with D possibly being TRBD2 (6 bases). Germline CDR1 DFQATT, CDR2 SNEGSKA (reference sequence). This CDR3 is built from 13 residues. V lost 5 bases, J lost 4 bases, and 13 bases lay in between. CDR3 loop: CSALTRYPDTQYF. The CDR3 region has the DNA TGCAGTGCTTTGACTAGATATCCAGATACGCAGTATTTT.

This clonotype came up many times. The chain carries TRBV6-1 and TRBJ2-2, with a weak D call TRBD2 (5 bases). The CDR3 runs 14 residues. V shed 6 bases and J shed 5 bases, with 13 bases lying between them. Germline V gene lookup returns CDR1 MNHNS and CDR2 SASEGT. CDR3 sequence (DNA): TGTGCCAGCAGGGGAGCCCCGGGGACCGGGGAGCTGTTTTTT. Its translation: CASRGAPGTGELFF.

This clonotype was recorded many times. This rearrangement joins TRBV5-1 to TRBJ2-1; no firm D call. The length of the CDR3 is 12 residues. Per the germline V gene, CDR1 is SGHRS and CDR2 is YFSETQ. V lost 1 base and J 7 bases, leaving 6 bases between the germline ends. CDR3 region: CASSLYRNEQFF. As DNA, the CDR3 is TGCGCCAGCAGCTTGTATAGGAATGAGCAGTTCTTC.

For this clonotype: Since a much larger clone is just one base distant, this may be a read error. The V gene is TRBV30, the J gene TRBJ1-5; no firm D call. Looked up from germline, CDR1 is GTSNPN and CDR2 is SVGIG (reference sequence). This CDR3 has 15 residues. This CDR3 is CARSAKDYSNQPQHF. In DNA form, the CDR3 reads TGTGCCCGGAGTGCGAAGGATTATAGCAATCAGCCCCAGCATTTT. The full variable domain, rest sourced from reference TRBV30 and TRBJ1-5, is SQTIHQWPATLVQPVGSPLSLECTVEGTSNPNLYWYRQAAGRGLQLLFYSVGIGQISSEVPQNLSASRPQDRQFILSSKKLLLSDSGFYLCARSAKDYSNQPQHFGDGTRLSIL.